This TCR beta chain was recovered during a study of blood T cells in healthy people across ages. Germline CDR1 SNHLY, CDR2 FYNNEI. The CDR3 has 14 residues. Trimming removed 7 bases from V and 5 bases from J; junction bases left unmatched: 10. On this clonotype: Its specificity is unknown.

Alongside a J-beta primer mix, a sample-barcoded 5' primer served in a second PCR lasting about 7 to 12 cycles. TCRdb called the 5' RACE reads again in MiXCR, with one record for every CDR3 protein. Among around 1,000,000 distinct CDR3 sequences listed, under 30% were seen once. Study-wide points: Because sorting was not performed, PBMCs prevented conclusive naive versus antigen-experienced comparison.

The same sample was also used in a study of T cells of mothers and their children. From that second work: Every mother supplied over 9.5 million TCR beta CDR3 reads and every child a few million. Mother-child pairs who were related displayed a slightly higher overlap than unrelated pairs, a difference that was non-significant.

The chain recombines TRBV2 with TRBJ2-5; TRBD2 aligns across 7 bases. The receptor comes from a girl aged 2-10 years in good health. The sample consisted of blood. The chain's CDR3 is CASTSLGLPETQYF. CDR3 nucleotide sequence: TGTGCCAGCACCTCACTGGGACTACCCGAGACCCAGTACTTC.